This T cell receptor (beta chain) is from a study of beta chain features in type 1 diabetes. Study-level findings and limits: The question of HLA type influencing TCRB rearrangement was one that remained unresolved here.

There are 14 residues in the CDR3. The V gene's germline CDR1 is SGDLS and CDR2 YYNGEE. Germline trimming cut 4 bases from V and 3 bases from J; bases unmatched to any gene: 4. By way of CD45RO/CCR7/CD25/CD127/CD95/CD27, the CD4+ regulatory, stem cell-like memory, central memory and naive cells were sorted. Reverse transcription of all isolated RNA meant that expressed TCRB transcripts were sequenced. Assay used: immunoSEQ multiplex PCR; TCRdb lists only in-frame clones, some missing. Of 35,000 to 50,000 clones detected, roughly 50% appear once; the ten largest clones hold 0.25% to 0.3%. As for this clone: The antigen is unknown.

This chain joins TRBV9 and TRBJ2-5; 9 bases line up with TRBD1. The TCR originated in a woman in her thirties in good health. Material: stem cell memory CD4+ T cells from blood. The CDR3 region has the DNA TGTGCCAGCAGCCCCCGGACAGGGGAAGAGACCCAGTACTTC. Its translation: CASSPRTGEETQYF.